This record concerns one TCR beta chain sequence. Its target is unknown. As the template, RNA transcripts were used to amplify TCR beta CDR3 regions. The authors performed first-round RT-PCR with HTBI primers and then a second-round multiplex PCR. TCRdb re-derived calls from the multiplex PCR reads in MiXCR, one entry per CDR3 protein. The sample holds roughly 600,000 distinct CDR3 sequences; 39% are singletons and the top ten take around 4.6%. This sample was included in a study of Graves' ophthalmopathy and Graves' hyperthyroidism. Study information: Where ophthalmopathy was absent within 18 months of follow-up, hyperthyroidism was stable.

Study findings and constraints: Most thyroid-expanded clonotypes exceeding 0.001 frequency were also found in blood.

It was on clinical symptoms, serum thyroxine, TRAb, thyroid ultrasound and orbital computed tomography that diagnosis relied. The receptor was isolated from an adult man with Graves' hyperthyroidism. Sequencing was performed on peripheral blood or thyroid tissue (not recorded which).

CDR3 residues: CAISESGPTGEHF. CDR3 DNA: TGTGCCATCAGTGAGTCAGGACCTACGGGTGAGCATTTT. The chain uses TRBV10-3 and TRBJ1-5; no clear D gene. The CDR3 extends over 13 amino acids. The germline gives CDR1 ENHRY, CDR2 SYGVKD. Between the trimmed V and J ends, which lost 0 bases and 14 bases, there was a span of 14 bases.